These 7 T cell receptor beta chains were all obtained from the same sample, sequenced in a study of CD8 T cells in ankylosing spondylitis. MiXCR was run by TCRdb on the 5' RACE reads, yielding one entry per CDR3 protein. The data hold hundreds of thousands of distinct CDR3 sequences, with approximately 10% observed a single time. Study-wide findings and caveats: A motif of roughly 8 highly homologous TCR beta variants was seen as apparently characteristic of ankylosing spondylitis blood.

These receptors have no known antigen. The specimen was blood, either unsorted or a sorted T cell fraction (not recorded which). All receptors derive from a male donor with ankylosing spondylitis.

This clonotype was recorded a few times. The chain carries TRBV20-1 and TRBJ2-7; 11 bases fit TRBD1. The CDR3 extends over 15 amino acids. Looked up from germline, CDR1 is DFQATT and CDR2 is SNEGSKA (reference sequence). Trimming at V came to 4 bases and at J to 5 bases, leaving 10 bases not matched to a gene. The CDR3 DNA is TGCAGTGCTACTAATACTCGGACAGGGGGCAACGAGCAGTACTTC. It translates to CSATNTRTGGNEQYF.

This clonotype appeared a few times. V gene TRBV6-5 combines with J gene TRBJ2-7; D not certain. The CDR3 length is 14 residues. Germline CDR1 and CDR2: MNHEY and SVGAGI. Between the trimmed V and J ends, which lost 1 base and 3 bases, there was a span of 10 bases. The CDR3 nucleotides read TGTGCCAGCAGTTACTGGGCCCCAAGCTACGAGCAGTACTTC. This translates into CASSYWAPSYEQYF.

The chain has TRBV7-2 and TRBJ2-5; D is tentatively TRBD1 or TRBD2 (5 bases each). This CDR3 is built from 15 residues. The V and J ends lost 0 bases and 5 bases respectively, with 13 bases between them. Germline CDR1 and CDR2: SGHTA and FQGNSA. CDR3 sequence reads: CASSLAGTLEETQYF. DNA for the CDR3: TGTGCCAGCAGCTTAGCCGGGACCCTGGAGGAGACCCAGTACTTC.

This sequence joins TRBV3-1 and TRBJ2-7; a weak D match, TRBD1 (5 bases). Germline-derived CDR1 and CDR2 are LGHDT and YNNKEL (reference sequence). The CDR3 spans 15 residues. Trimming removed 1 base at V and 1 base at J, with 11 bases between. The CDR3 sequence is CASSQARQTSYEQYF. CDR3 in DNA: TGTGCCAGCAGCCAAGCTCGACAGACGTCCTACGAGCAGTACTTC.

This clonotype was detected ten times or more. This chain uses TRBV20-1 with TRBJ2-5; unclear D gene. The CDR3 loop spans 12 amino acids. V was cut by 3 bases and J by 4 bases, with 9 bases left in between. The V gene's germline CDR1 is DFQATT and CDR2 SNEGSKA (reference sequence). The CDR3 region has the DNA TGCAGTGCTAGTCAGCGAGGAGAGACCCAGTACTTC. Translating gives CSASQRGETQYF.

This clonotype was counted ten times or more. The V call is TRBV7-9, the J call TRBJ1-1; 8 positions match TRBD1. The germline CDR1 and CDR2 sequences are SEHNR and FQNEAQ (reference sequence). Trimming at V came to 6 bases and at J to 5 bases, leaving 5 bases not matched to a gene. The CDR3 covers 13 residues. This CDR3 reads CASSLQGATEAFF. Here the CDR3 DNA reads TGTGCCAGCAGTTTGCAGGGGGCGACTGAAGCTTTCTTT.

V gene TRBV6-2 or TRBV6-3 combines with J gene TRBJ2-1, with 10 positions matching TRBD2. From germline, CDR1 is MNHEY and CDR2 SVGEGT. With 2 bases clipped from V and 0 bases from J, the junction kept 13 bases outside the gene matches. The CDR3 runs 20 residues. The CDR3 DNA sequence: TGTGCCAGCAGTTACGACTTGAAGCGGGGGGGTATTAGCTCCTACAATGAGCAGTTCTTC. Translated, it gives CASSYDLKRGGISSYNEQFF.